This T cell receptor beta chain originates from a study of CD8+ T cells in alopecia areata. Germline V CDR1 and CDR2: SQVTM, ANQGSEA. The CDR3 is 12 residues long. Deletions cut 6 bases from V and 1 base from J, with 10 bases between. Sequencing relied on a cDNA template that was reverse transcribed from extracted RNA. Method: immunoSEQ multiplex PCR; TCRdb's copy keeps in-frame clones and lacks some. The repertoire includes more than 110,000 clones, roughly 62% of them detected once, and about 6% sits in the top ten. Peripheral blood and lesional scalp punch biopsies came from alopecia areata patients.

The sequenced sample was CD4+ T cells sorted from blood, obtained at week 0. This clonotype was obtained from a human donor with alopecia areata. V is TRBV29-1 and J is TRBJ2-7; D is unclear. CDR3 DNA sequence: TGCAGCGTGTTGGACGGATCCTACGAGCAGTACTTC. Amino acid sequence: CSVLDGSYEQYF.